The present entry profiles one TCR beta chain with its context. Donors were systemically healthy Caucasian individuals from Russia aged about 6 to 100 years. The length of the CDR3 is 13 residues. The germline V and J ends were trimmed by 7 bases and 0 bases, with 12 bases remaining between them. The germline CDR1 and CDR2 sequences are SQVTM and ANQGSEA. These data are taken from a study of blood T cells in healthy people across ages. Through a sample-barcoded 5' primer and a J-beta primer mix, a second PCR was run for roughly 7 to 11 cycles. Using its own MiXCR run on the 5' RACE reads, TCRdb lists one record per CDR3 protein. The sample lists 1.4 million or so distinct CDR3 sequences, approximately 39% occurring once.

The receptor was derived from a woman aged 18-30 years in good health. The chain joins TRBV29-1 to TRBJ1-1, with D tentatively TRBD1 (6 bases). The specimen was blood. The CDR3 DNA reads TGCAGCGGTAGACAGGCGATGAACACTGAAGCTTTCTTT. Amino acid sequence: CSGRQAMNTEAFF.